This T cell receptor beta chain was sequenced during a study of T cell changes during pregnancy in multiple sclerosis. Profiled with immunoSEQ multiplex PCR; TCRdb holds only in-frame clones, not every one. The repertoire has 55,000 to 70,000 clones, roughly nine tenths of them found once; the top ten carry 0.38%. The CDR3 runs to 15 residues. The ends lost 2 bases at V and 7 bases at J; junction bases unmatched: 3. The germline V gene encodes CDR1 SGHNT and CDR2 YENEEA. The TCR sequence derives from a female donor with multiple sclerosis, enrolled in a pregnancy study. The input for sequencing was CD4+ T cells from peripheral blood mononuclear cells, taken in the third trimester of pregnancy. The chain employs TRBV11-3 and TRBJ2-2; 11 bases agree with TRBD2. The CDR3 region is CASSLTSGSGGELFF. The CDR3 DNA reads TGTGCCAGCAGCTTAACTAGCGGGAGCGGCGGGGAGCTGTTTTTT.